The present TCR beta chain was sequenced within a study of shared clonotypes between healthy human individuals. J gave up 2 bases and V 4 bases, and 6 bases lay outside the gene matches. This CDR3 comprises 16 residues. Germline V gives CDR1 SGHVS, CDR2 FQNEAQ. The protocol was immunoSEQ multiplex PCR, while the TCRdb copy is restricted to in-frame clones and leaves out a portion. The sample shows 450,000 to 700,000 clones, nearly 97% of them seen only once. CD8 cells classed as naive were CD45RO-negative and positively selected for CCR7, excluding terminally differentiated effector memory CD45RA+ cells.

The clonotype was recovered from a woman aged 30 to 39 in good health. Sequences were obtained from naive CD8+ T cells sorted from blood. The chain carries TRBV7-8 and TRBJ2-1; 9 positions match TRBD2. DNA for the CDR3: TGTGCCAGCAGCTCTTTGGCGGGAGGGCCCTACAATGAGCAGTTCTTC. Protein sequence: CASSSLAGGPYNEQFF.